This T cell receptor beta chain comes out of a study of OX40 agonist ivuxolimab in advanced cancers. Study-level findings and limits: Certain nonresponding patients likewise had low normalized T-cell clonal expansion. Researchers did not establish what antigens the expanded peripheral T cells target. Both CD4+ and CD8+ T cell populations in blood had undergone clonal expansion by week 6 at 0.1 to 3.0 mg/kg.

This CDR3 region has 16 residues. The germline V and J ends were trimmed by 1 base and 0 bases, with 12 bases remaining between them. The germline V gene encodes CDR1 MNHNS and CDR2 SASEGT. As concerns this clone: What it binds is unknown.

Peripheral blood came from all dose cohorts at three timepoints. The data were produced by immunoSEQ multiplex PCR, yet TCRdb's version contains in-frame clones alone and is incomplete. Of 45,000 to 65,000 clones listed, 80% to 90% were seen once; the top ten hold approximately 1.8%. The clonotype originates from an adult with an advanced solid tumor such as melanoma, head and neck, liver or kidney cancer. Sequenced here: CD4+ or CD8+ T cells sorted from blood, sampled in a trial of the OX40 agonist ivuxolimab. This chain connects TRBV6-1 to TRBJ1-1; no definite D call. This CDR3 reads CASSEGGKGMNTEAFF. The CDR3 coding sequence is TGTGCCAGCAGTGAAGGAGGAAAGGGTATGAACACTGAAGCTTTCTTT.